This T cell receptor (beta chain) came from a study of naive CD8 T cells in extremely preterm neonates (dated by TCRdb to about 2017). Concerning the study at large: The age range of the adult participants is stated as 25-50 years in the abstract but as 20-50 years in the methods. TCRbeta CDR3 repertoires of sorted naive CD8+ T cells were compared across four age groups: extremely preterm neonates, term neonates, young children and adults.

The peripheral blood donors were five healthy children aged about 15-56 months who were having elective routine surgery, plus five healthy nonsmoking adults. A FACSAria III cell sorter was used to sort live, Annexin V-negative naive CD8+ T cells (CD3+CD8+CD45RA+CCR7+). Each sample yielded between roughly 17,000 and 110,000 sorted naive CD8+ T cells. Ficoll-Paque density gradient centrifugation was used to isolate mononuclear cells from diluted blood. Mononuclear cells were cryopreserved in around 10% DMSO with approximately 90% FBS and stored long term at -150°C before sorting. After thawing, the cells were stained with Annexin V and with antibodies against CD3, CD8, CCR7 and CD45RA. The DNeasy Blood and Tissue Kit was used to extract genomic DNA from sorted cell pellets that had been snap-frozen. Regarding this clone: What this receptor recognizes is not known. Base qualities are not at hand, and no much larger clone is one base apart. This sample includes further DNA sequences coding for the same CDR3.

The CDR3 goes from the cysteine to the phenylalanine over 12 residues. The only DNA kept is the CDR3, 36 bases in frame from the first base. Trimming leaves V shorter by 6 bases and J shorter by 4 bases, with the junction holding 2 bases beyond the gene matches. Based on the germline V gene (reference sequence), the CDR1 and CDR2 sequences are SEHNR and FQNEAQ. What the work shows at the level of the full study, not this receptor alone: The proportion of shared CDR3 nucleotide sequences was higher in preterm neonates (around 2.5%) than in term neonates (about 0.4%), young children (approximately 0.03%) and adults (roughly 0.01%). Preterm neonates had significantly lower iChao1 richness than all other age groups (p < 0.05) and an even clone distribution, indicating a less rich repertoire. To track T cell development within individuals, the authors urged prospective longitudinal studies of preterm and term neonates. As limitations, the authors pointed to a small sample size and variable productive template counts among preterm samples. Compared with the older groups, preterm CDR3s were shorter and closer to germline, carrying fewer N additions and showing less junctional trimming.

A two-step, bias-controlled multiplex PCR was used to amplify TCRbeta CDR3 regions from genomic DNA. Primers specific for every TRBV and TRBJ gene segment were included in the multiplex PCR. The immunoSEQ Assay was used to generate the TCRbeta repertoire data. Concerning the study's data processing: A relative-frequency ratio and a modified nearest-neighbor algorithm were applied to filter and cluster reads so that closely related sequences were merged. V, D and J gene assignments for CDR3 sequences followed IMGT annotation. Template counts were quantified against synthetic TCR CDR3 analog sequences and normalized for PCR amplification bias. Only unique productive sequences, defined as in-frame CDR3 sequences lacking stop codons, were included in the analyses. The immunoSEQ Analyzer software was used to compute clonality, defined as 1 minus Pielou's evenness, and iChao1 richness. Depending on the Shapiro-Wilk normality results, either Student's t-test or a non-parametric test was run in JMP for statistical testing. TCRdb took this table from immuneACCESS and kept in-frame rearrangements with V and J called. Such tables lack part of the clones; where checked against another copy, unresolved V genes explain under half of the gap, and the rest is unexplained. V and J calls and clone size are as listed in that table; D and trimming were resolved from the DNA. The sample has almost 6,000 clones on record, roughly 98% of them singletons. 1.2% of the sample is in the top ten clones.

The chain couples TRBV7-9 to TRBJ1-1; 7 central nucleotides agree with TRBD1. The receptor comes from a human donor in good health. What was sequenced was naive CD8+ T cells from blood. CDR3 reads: CASSRTGTEAFF. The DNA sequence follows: TGTGCCAGCAGTCGGACAGGCACTGAAGCTTTCTTT. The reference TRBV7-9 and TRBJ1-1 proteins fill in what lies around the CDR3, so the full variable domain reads DTGVSQNPRHKITKRGQNVTFRCDPISEHNRLYWYRQTLGQGPEFLTYFQNEAQLEKSRLLSDRFSAERPKGSFSTLEIQRTEQGDSAMYLCASSRTGTEAFFGQGTRLTVV.